The present T cell receptor (beta chain) was sequenced within a study of neurological immune-mediated disorders. Whole-study findings and limits: Expanded clones shared no CDR3 amino acid sequences across subjects, suggesting private repertoires in all groups. The greatest degree of TCR clonal expansion was observed in HTLV-1-associated myelopathy, with the lowest in multiple sclerosis, below that of healthy controls.

The CDR3 is 13 residues long. Deletions cut 1 base from V and 2 bases from J, with 5 bases between. Per the germline V gene, CDR1 is DFQATT and CDR2 is SNEGSKA (reference sequence). This clonotype was found many times. As yet, its antigen is unknown. Each CDR3 protein gets one entry after TCRdb re-called the 5' RACE reads with MiXCR. The data show 12,000 to 15,000 distinct CDR3 sequences, less than 15% seen once. Use was made of about 1 million CD4+ or CD8+ T cells in sorted libraries. The J gene is TRBJ2-2, the V gene TRBV20-1; D remains ambiguous. This TCR was recovered from a female donor with HTLV-1-associated myelopathy (HAM/TSP). Sequencing input: CD8+ T cells from blood. The CDR3 DNA sequence: TGCAGTGCTAGAGCACCCAACACCGGGGAGCTGTTTTTT. Translated: CSARAPNTGELFF.